This entry is about one TCR beta chain. Trimming cost V 7 bases and J 6 bases, with 12 bases left between them. This CDR3 is 12 amino acids long. The V gene's germline CDR1 is MNHNS and CDR2 SASEGT. This entry belongs to a study of shared clonotypes between healthy human individuals. This table comes from immunoSEQ multiplex PCR, and its TCRdb copy is limited to in-frame clones, with some not included. The sample has roughly 1,100,000 clones; approximately 70% are singletons. The sequenced sample was memory CD4+ T cells sorted from blood. Subset noted: CD45RA-negative fraction. The rearrangement joins TRBV6-1 to TRBJ1-1; the D is unclear. This TCR was recovered from a man between 18 and 35 years old in good health. DNA for the CDR3: TGTGCCAGCAAGCTGGGGAGCCCTGAAGCTTTCTTT. It yields the protein CASKLGSPEAFF.